The rows below give T cell receptor beta chains drawn from one sample of a study of blood T cell repertoires in COVID-19. Clones were sequenced by immunoSEQ multiplex PCR, and TCRdb holds only the in-frame ones, with some missing. The sample records roughly 300,000 clones, more than 70% being singletons. Sequenced sample: PBMCs or T cells enriched from blood (not recorded which). The receptors stem from a young woman who had recovered from COVID-19. Each CDR3 is given with its conserved first and last residue. The D gene is left open where the match is weak. The size field is filled for only some rows; it gives once, few, many or a size class.

D: TRBD1
size: -
J: TRBJ2-7
V: TRBV13
CDR3: CASSLVGPRDSSSYEQYF
DNA: TGTGCCAGCAGCTTAGTGGGTCCCCGGGACAGCAGCTCCTACGAGCAGTACTTC

D: TRBD1
size: few
J: TRBJ2-7
V: TRBV6-6
CDR3: CASRADRGLFYEQYF
DNA: TGTGCCAGCAGGGCGGACAGGGGGCTCTTCTACGAGCAGTACTTC

D: -
size: -
J: TRBJ1-1
V: TRBV5-6
CDR3: CASRYTGSNTEAFF
DNA: TGTGCCAGCAGGTACACAGGGTCGAACACTGAAGCTTTCTTT

D: TRBD2
size: -
J: TRBJ2-3
V: TRBV18
CDR3: CASSLRLAGGASTDTQYF
DNA: TGTGCCAGCTCACTCCGACTAGCGGGGGGTGCTAGCACAGATACGCAGTATTTT

D: TRBD1
size: -
J: TRBJ1-2
V: TRBV3-1/TRBV3-2
CDR3: CASSPTDREGGYTF
DNA: TGTGCCAGCAGCCCTACAGACAGGGAAGGTGGCTACACCTTC

D: -
size: -
J: TRBJ2-7
V: TRBV5-1
CDR3: CASSLASPGNEQYF
DNA: TGCGCCAGCAGCTTGGCGTCCCCAGGGAACGAGCAGTACTTC

D: TRBD1
size: -
J: TRBJ2-2
V: TRBV11-3
CDR3: CASSLDRGNTGELFF
DNA: TGTGCCAGCAGCTTGGACAGGGGGAACACCGGGGAGCTGTTTTTT

D: TRBD1
size: -
J: TRBJ1-1
V: TRBV25-1
CDR3: CASSVDRVYFAEAFF
DNA: TGTGCCAGCAGTGTTGACAGGGTATACTTCGCTGAAGCTTTCTTT

D: TRBD1
size: -
J: TRBJ1-3
V: TRBV6-4
CDR3: CARASRQGQGNTIYF
DNA: TGTGCCAGAGCTTCCAGACAGGGACAGGGAAACACCATATATTTT

D: TRBD1
size: -
J: TRBJ1-1
V: TRBV5-1
CDR3: CASRNGRQGVSEAFF
DNA: TGCGCCAGCAGGAATGGGAGGCAGGGGGTTTCTGAAGCTTTCTTT

D: -
size: -
J: TRBJ1-1
V: TRBV7-8
CDR3: CASSLTVLPVNTEAFF
DNA: TGTGCCAGCAGCCTCACTGTGTTGCCGGTGAACACTGAAGCTTTCTTT

D: -
size: -
J: TRBJ2-7
V: TRBV18
CDR3: CASSPPAVPHEQYF
DNA: TGTGCCAGCTCACCACCCGCAGTCCCCCACGAGCAGTACTTC

D: TRBD1
size: many
J: TRBJ1-5
V: TRBV10-3
CDR3: CAIREGQDTDQPQHF
DNA: TGTGCCATCAGAGAGGGACAGGACACCGATCAGCCCCAGCATTTT

D: TRBD2
size: -
J: TRBJ2-5
V: TRBV27
CDR3: CASSSLQLAGGPQETQYF
DNA: TGTGCCAGCAGTTCCCTCCAGCTAGCGGGGGGGCCACAAGAGACCCAGTACTTC

D: TRBD1
size: few
J: TRBJ1-5
V: TRBV7-2
CDR3: CASNTGGLGNQPQHF
DNA: TGTGCCAGCAATACAGGGGGCCTTGGCAATCAGCCCCAGCATTTT

D: TRBD1
size: -
J: TRBJ2-1
V: TRBV19
CDR3: CASSQTGNNEQFF
DNA: TGTGCCAGTAGCCAGACAGGGAACAATGAGCAGTTCTTC

D: -
size: once
J: TRBJ1-1
V: TRBV28
CDR3: CASSSGENTEAFF
DNA: TGTGCCAGCAGTTCGGGGGAGAACACTGAAGCTTTCTTT

D: TRBD1
size: -
J: TRBJ1-2
V: TRBV7-9
CDR3: CASSSPQGVGYGYTF
DNA: TGTGCCAGCAGCTCACCACAGGGGGTAGGGTATGGCTACACCTTC

D: -
size: -
J: TRBJ2-3
V: TRBV9
CDR3: CASSVVGAGTDTQYF
DNA: TGTGCCAGCAGCGTAGTAGGGGCCGGCACAGATACGCAGTATTTT

D: -
size: -
J: TRBJ2-3
V: TRBV27
CDR3: CASSFLRETSTDTQYF
DNA: TGTGCCAGCAGTTTCCTGCGGGAAACTAGCACAGATACGCAGTATTTT

D: TRBD1
size: -
J: TRBJ2-3
V: TRBV4-1
CDR3: CASSLTGDADTQYF
DNA: TGCGCCAGCAGCCTTACAGGGGATGCGGATACGCAGTATTTT

D: -
size: -
J: TRBJ1-6
V: TRBV19
CDR3: CASSIPPGRNSPLHF
DNA: TGTGCCAGTAGTATCCCTCCAGGTAGGAATTCACCCCTCCACTTT

D: TRBD2
size: -
J: TRBJ2-3
V: TRBV14
CDR3: CASSHPRTSGGPRTDTQYF
DNA: TGTGCCAGCAGCCACCCAAGGACTAGCGGGGGACCCAGAACAGATACGCAGTATTTT

D: TRBD1
size: -
J: TRBJ1-1
V: TRBV3-1/TRBV3-2
CDR3: CASSQVAGGTEAFF
DNA: TGTGCCAGCAGCCAAGTGGCAGGGGGTACTGAAGCTTTCTTT

D: -
size: -
J: TRBJ1-2
V: TRBV6-2/TRBV6-3
CDR3: CASSYSIVGWDTTGYTF
DNA: TGTGCCAGCAGTTACTCGATTGTCGGGTGGGACACGACGGGCTACACCTTC

D: TRBD2
size: -
J: TRBJ2-7
V: TRBV7-2
CDR3: CASSLVSGGTLYEQYF
DNA: TGTGCCAGCAGCTTAGTTAGCGGGGGCACTCTTTACGAGCAGTACTTC

D: -
size: -
J: TRBJ2-2
V: TRBV30
CDR3: CAWTTGAGELFF
DNA: TGTGCCTGGACGACCGGGGCCGGGGAGCTGTTTTTT

D: TRBD1
size: -
J: TRBJ2-7
V: TRBV19
CDR3: CASSIDGRQGPFPYGEQYF
DNA: TGTGCCAGTAGTATAGACGGGAGACAGGGGCCATTCCCATATGGCGAGCAGTACTTC

D: -
size: once
J: TRBJ1-3
V: TRBV13
CDR3: CASSLRGARGNTIYF
DNA: TGTGCCAGCAGCTTGCGGGGGGCGCGAGGAAACACCATATATTTT

D: TRBD1
size: -
J: TRBJ1-2
V: TRBV7-2
CDR3: CASSFTGTGVNYGYTF
DNA: TGTGCCAGCAGCTTCACCGGGACAGGAGTAAACTATGGCTACACCTTC

D: -
size: -
J: TRBJ1-5
V: TRBV27
CDR3: CASGRQPQHF
DNA: TGTGCCAGCGGGAGGCAGCCCCAGCATTTT

D: TRBD1
size: -
J: TRBJ2-1
V: TRBV19
CDR3: CASSITGAGGNEQFF
DNA: TGTGCCAGTAGTATCACCGGGGCAGGGGGCAATGAGCAGTTCTTC

D: TRBD1
size: -
J: TRBJ1-5
V: TRBV7-9
CDR3: CASSSDRAGQPQHF
DNA: TGTGCCAGCAGCTCGGACAGGGCGGGGCAGCCCCAGCATTTT

D: -
size: -
J: TRBJ1-5
V: TRBV10-1
CDR3: CASSDGGEGSNQPQHF
DNA: TGCGCCAGCAGTGACGGGGGAGAAGGGAGCAATCAGCCCCAGCATTTT

D: -
size: -
J: TRBJ2-5
V: TRBV11-1
CDR3: CASSLRGGEQETQYF
DNA: TGTGCCAGCAGCTTAAGGGGGGGTGAACAAGAGACCCAGTACTTC

D: -
size: once
J: TRBJ1-4
V: TRBV4-1
CDR3: CASSQEWQGSREKLFF
DNA: TGCGCCAGCAGCCAAGAGTGGCAGGGATCGAGAGAAAAACTGTTTTTT

D: -
size: -
J: TRBJ1-1
V: TRBV7-8
CDR3: CASSLFSGYMNTEAFF
DNA: TGTGCCAGCAGCTTATTCTCGGGTTACATGAACACTGAAGCTTTCTTT

D: -
size: -
J: TRBJ2-1
V: TRBV5-4
CDR3: CASSFGGVSENEQFF
DNA: TGTGCCAGCAGCTTCGGTGGCGTTAGCGAGAATGAGCAGTTCTTC

D: -
size: -
J: TRBJ2-3
V: TRBV3-1/TRBV3-2
CDR3: CASSQDRGLLSTDTQYF
DNA: TGTGCCAGCAGCCAAGATAGAGGACTACTGAGCACAGATACGCAGTATTTT

D: -
size: few
J: TRBJ2-3
V: TRBV4-3
CDR3: CASSQGGGGPYSTDTQYF
DNA: TGCGCCAGCAGCCAAGGTGGCGGGGGCCCCTATAGCACAGATACGCAGTATTTT

D: TRBD2
size: -
J: TRBJ2-1
V: TRBV2
CDR3: CASSVRPSGGGSYNEQFF
DNA: TGTGCCAGCAGTGTGAGGCCTAGCGGGGGGGGTTCCTACAATGAGCAGTTCTTC